The T cell receptor (beta chain) under discussion was sequenced for a study of blood T cells in healthy people across ages. Study-wide results and limits: Investigators treated diversity estimates from one million T cells as underestimates.

There are many counts of this clonotype. Its antigen is still unknown. A much bigger clone sits one base away, suggesting this may be a read error. Germline V CDR1 and CDR2: LNHNV, YYDKDF (reference sequence). The V gene lost 3 bases and the J gene lost 11 bases, with 22 bases spanning the gap. This CDR3 spans 15 amino acids. A sample-barcoded 5' primer and a J-beta primer mix were used in a second PCR of roughly 6 to 11 cycles. Each of the samples gave a minimum of 2.5 million paired-end reads that contained CDR3. TCRdb reanalysed the 5' RACE reads using MiXCR and keeps one entry per CDR3 protein. In the table there are more than 800,000 distinct CDR3 sequences, 40% to 55% of which are singletons.

The sample comprised blood. This TCR was sampled from a woman aged 55 to 70 in good health. The J gene is TRBJ2-5, the V gene TRBV15; D is possibly TRBD2 (6 bases). The CDR3 reads CATSRLRDFSNEQYF. CDR3 bases: TGTGCCACCAGCAGGTTACGGGACTTCTCAAATGAGCAGTACTTC.